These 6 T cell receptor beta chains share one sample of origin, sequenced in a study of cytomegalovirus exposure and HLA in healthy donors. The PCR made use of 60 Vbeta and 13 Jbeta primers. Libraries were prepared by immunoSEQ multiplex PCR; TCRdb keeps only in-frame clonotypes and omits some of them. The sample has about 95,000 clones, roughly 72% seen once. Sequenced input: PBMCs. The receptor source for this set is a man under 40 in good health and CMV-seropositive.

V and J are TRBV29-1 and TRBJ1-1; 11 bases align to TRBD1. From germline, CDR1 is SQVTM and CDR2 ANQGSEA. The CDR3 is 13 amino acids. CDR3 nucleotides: TGCAGAGTAAGGACAGGGGGCCTCACTGAAGCTTTCTTT. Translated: CRVRTGGLTEAFF.

The CDR3 nucleotides are TGCGCCACCAAAAGGAGTCTTCGAAGCTATGGCTACACCTTC. Its translation: CATKRSLRSYGYTF. V gene TRBV5-1 combines with J gene TRBJ1-2; D is undetermined. The CDR3 has 14 amino acids. Germline CDR1 is SGHRS and CDR2 is YFSETQ. With 9 bases removed from V and 4 bases from J, the gap between germline ends came to 19 bases. Looking up the rest from reference TRBV5-1 and TRBJ1-2 gives the full variable domain: KAGVTQTPRYLIKTRGQQVTLSCSPISGHRSVSWYQQTPGQGLQFLFEYFSETQRNKGNFPGRFSGRQFSNSRSEMNVSTLELGDSALYLCATKRSLRSYGYTFGSGTRLTVV.

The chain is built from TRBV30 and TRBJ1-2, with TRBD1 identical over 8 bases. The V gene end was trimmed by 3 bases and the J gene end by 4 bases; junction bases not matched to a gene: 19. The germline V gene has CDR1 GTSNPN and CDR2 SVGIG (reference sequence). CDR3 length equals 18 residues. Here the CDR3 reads CAWRFTSYRDRPVYGYTF. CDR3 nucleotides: TGTGCCTGGAGGTTTACCTCCTACCGGGACAGGCCAGTCTATGGCTACACCTTC.

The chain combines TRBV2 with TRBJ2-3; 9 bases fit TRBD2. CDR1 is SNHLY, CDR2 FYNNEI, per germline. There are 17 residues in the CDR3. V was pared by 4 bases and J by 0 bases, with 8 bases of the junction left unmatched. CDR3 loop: CASSVSRGGTSTDTQYF. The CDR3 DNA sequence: TGTGCCAGCAGTGTGTCGCGGGGGGGAACTAGCACAGATACGCAGTATTTT.

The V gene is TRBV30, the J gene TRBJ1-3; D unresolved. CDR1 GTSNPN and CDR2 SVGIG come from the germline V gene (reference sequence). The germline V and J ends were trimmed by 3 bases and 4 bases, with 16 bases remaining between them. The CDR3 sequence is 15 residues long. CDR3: CAWRRSVRLGNTIYF. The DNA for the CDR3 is TGTGCCTGGAGACGTTCGGTTCGATTAGGAAACACCATATATTTT.

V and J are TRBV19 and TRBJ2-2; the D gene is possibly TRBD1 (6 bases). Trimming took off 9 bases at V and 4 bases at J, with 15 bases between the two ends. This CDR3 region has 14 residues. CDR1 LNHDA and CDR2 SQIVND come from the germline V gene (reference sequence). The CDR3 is CASQQGSGTGELFF. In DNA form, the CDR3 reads TGTGCCAGCCAGCAGGGGTCGGGCACCGGGGAGCTGTTTTTT.